This TCR beta chain came from a study of glioma-infiltrating T cells. Study-wide results and limits: Very few CDR3 sequences were shared between tissue and blood. Non-neoplastic patients had below-expected tissue-blood divergence, while all gliomas exceeded expectation.

The CDR3 extends over 16 amino acids. V shed 5 bases, J shed 5 bases, and the junction held 9 bases outside the gene matches. The iRepertoire nested amplicon-rescue multiplex PCR amplified TCR alpha and beta CDR3s from RNA. One-step reverse transcription and amplification started from about 100-400 ng of tissue mRNA or PBMC total RNA. TCRdb re-called the multiplex PCR reads with MiXCR, one entry per CDR3 protein. The sample has approximately 110,000 distinct CDR3 sequences; 20% to 25% are singletons. This clonotype occurred a few times. What it binds is not known. This clonotype originated in a human donor with low-grade glioma or glioblastoma, undergoing nonglioma brain surgery, or in good health (not recorded which). The specimen sequenced was glioma tissue, nonneoplastic brain tissue, or PBMCs (not recorded which). The V gene is TRBV12-3 or TRBV12-4, the J gene TRBJ2-2; 9 bases match TRBD1. This CDR3 reads CASSPRTTGGTGELFF. CDR3 coding DNA: TGTGCCAGCAGTCCACGAACGACAGGGGGGACCGGGGAGCTGTTTTTT.